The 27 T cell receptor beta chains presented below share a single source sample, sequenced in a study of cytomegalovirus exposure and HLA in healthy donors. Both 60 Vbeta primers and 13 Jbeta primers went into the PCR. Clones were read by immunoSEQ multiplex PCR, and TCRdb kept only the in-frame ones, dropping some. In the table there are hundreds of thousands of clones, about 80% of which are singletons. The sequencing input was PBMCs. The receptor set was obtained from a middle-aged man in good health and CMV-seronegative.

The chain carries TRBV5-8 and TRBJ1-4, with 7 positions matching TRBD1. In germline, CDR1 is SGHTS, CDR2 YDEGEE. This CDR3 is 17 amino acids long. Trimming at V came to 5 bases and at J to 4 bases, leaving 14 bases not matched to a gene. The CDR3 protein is CASRPGTVFGDNEKLFF. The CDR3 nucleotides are TGTGCCAGCAGGCCCGGGACAGTGTTTGGGGATAATGAAAAACTGTTTTTT.

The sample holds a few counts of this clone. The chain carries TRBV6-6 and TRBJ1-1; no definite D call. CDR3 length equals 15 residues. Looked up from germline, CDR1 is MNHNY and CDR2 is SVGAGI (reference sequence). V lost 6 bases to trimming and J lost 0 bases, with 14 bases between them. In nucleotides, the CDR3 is TGTGCCAGCAGCGCTGGGCAGCTGATGAACACTGAAGCTTTCTTT. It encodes CASSAGQLMNTEAFF.

The CDR3 bases are TGCAGCGTTGTGGACAGGGCGGGGGCGCGGGGGGAGCTGTTTTTT. It encodes CSVVDRAGARGELFF. The chain employs TRBV29-1 and TRBJ2-2, with D maybe TRBD1 (8 bases). This CDR3 is 15 amino acids long. Deletions cut 4 bases from V and 8 bases from J, with 20 bases between. Germline V gene sequence: CDR1 SQVTM, CDR2 ANQGSEA.

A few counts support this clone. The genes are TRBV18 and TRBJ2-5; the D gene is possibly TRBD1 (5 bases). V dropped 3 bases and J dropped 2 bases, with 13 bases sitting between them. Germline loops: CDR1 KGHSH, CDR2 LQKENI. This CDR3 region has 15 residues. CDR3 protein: CASSPQKGDQETQYF. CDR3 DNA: TGTGCCAGCTCACCGCAGAAAGGGGATCAAGAGACCCAGTACTTC.

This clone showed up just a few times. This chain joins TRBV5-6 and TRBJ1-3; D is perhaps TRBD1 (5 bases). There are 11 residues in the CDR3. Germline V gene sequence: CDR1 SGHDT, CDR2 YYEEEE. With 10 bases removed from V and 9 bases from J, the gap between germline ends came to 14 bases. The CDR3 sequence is CASQGQGTIYF. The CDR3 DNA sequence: TGTGCCTCTCAGGGCCAAGGCACCATATATTTT.

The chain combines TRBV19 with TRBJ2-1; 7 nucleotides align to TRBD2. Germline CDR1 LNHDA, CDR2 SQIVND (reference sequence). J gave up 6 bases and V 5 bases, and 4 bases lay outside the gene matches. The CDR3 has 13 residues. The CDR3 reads CASSWTSRNEQFF. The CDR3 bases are TGTGCCAGTAGTTGGACTAGTCGCAATGAGCAGTTCTTC. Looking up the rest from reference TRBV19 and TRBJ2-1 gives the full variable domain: DGGITQSPKYLFRKEGQNVTLSCEQNLNHDAMYWYRQDPGQGLRLIYYSQIVNDFQKGDIAEGYSVSREKKESFPLTVTSAQKNPTAFYLCASSWTSRNEQFFGPGTRLTVL.

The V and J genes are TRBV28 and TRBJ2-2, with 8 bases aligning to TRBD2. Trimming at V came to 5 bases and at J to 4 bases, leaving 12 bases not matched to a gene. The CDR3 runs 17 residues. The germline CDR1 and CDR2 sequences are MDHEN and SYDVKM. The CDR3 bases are TGTGCCAGCAGTCCCATTGCTCGGACTAGCCCCACCGGGGAGCTGTTTTTT. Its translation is CASSPIARTSPTGELFF.

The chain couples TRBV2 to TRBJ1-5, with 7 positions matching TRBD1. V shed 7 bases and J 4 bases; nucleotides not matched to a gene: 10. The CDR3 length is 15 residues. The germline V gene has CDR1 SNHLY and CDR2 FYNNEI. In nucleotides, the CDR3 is TGTGCCAGCAACCGGGACAGCATTTTGAATCAGCCCCAGCATTTT. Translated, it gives CASNRDSILNQPQHF. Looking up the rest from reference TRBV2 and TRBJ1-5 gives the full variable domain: EPEVTQTPSHQVTQMGQEVILRCVPISNHLYFYWYRQILGQKVEFLVSFYNNEISEKSEIFDDQFSVERPDGSNFTLKIRSTKLEDSAMYFCASNRDSILNQPQHFGDGTRLSIL.

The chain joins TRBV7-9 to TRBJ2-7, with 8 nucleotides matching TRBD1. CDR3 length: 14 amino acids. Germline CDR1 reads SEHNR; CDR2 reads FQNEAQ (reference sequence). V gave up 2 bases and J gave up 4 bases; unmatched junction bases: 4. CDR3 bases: TGTGCCAGCAGCTTATCCGACAGGGGATACGAGCAGTACTTC. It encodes CASSLSDRGYEQYF.

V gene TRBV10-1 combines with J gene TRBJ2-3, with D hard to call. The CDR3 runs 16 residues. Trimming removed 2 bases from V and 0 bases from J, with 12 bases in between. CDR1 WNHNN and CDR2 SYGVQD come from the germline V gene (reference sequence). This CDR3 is CASSEDSPVSTDTQYF. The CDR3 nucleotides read TGCGCCAGCAGTGAGGACTCGCCGGTGAGCACAGATACGCAGTATTTT.

CDR3 protein: CASSGRGNTDTQYF. CDR3 nucleotides: TGCGCCAGCAGCGGGCGGGGAAACACAGATACGCAGTATTTT. The chain recombines TRBV4-3 with TRBJ2-3; possibly TRBD2 for D (6 bases). In germline, CDR1 is LGHNA, CDR2 YSLEER. V lost 5 bases and J lost 2, with 11 bases in between. The CDR3 loop spans 14 amino acids.

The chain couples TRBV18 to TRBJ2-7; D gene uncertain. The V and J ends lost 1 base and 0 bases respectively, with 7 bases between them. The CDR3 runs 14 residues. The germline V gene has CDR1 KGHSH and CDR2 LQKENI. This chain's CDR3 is CASSPRRNSYEQYF. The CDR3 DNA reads TGTGCCAGCTCACCACGGCGGAACTCCTACGAGCAGTACTTC. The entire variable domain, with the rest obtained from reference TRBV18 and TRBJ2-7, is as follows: NAGVMQNPRHLVRRRGQEARLRCSPMKGHSHVYWYRQLPEEGLKFMVYLQKENIIDESGMPKERFSAEFPKEGPSILRIQQVVRGDSAAYFCASSPRRNSYEQYFGPGTRLTVT.

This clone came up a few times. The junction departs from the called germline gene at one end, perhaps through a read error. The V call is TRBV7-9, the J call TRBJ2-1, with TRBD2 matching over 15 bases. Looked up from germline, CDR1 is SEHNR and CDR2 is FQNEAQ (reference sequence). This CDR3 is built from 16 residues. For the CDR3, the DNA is TGTTCCAGCAGCACTGGGACTAGCGGGGGGTACTATGAGCAGTTCTTC. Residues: CSSSTGTSGGYYEQFF.

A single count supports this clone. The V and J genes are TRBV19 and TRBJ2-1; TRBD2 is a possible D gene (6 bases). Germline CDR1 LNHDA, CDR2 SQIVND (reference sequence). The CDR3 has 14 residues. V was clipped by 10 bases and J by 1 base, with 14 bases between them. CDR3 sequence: CATGGYSSYNEQFF. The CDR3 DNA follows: TGTGCCACCGGGGGATACTCGTCCTACAATGAGCAGTTCTTC.

CDR3 DNA: TGTGCCAGCACCCGGGACTTGGGTGGCAGCAATCAGCCCCAGCATTTT. It yields the protein CASTRDLGGSNQPQHF. This chain joins TRBV28 and TRBJ1-5, with D possibly matching TRBD1 (5 bases). The CDR3 is 16 amino acids. V was pared by 7 bases and J by 1 base, with 17 bases between. Germline V gene lookup returns CDR1 MDHEN and CDR2 SYDVKM.

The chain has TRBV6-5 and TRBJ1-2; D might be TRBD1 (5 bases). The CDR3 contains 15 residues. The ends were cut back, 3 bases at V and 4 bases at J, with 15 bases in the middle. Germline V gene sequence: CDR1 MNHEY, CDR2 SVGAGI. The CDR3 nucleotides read TGTGCCAGCAGTTATTTGGGTCGACAGACCTATGGCTACACCTTC. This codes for CASSYLGRQTYGYTF.

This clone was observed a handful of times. The CDR3 sequence is CASSPRGGEAFF. Here the CDR3 DNA reads TGCGCCAGCAGCCCACGGGGGGGTGAAGCTTTCTTT. The J gene is TRBJ1-1, the V gene TRBV4-3; the D gene is possibly TRBD1 (5 bases). The length of the CDR3 is 12 residues. The V gene lost 4 bases and the J gene lost 7 bases, with 10 bases spanning the gap. Germline values: CDR1 LGHNA, CDR2 YSLEER.

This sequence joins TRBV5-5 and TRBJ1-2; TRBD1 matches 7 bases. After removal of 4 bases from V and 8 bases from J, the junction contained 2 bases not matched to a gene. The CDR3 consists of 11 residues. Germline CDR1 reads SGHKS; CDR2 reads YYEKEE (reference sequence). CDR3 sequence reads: CASSDRDGYTF. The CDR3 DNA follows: TGTGCCAGCAGCGACAGGGACGGCTACACCTTC.

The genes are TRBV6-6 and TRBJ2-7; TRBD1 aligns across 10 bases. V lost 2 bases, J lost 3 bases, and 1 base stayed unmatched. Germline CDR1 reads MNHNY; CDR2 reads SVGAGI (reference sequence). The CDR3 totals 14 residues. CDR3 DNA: TGTGCCAGCAGTTACGGGACAGGGGACTACGAGCAGTACTTC. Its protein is CASSYGTGDYEQYF.

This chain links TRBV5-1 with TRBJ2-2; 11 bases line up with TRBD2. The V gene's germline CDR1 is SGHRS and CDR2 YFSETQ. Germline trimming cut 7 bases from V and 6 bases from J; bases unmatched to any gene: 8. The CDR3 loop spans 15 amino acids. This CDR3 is CASGGLAERAGELFF. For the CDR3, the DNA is TGCGCCAGCGGGGGACTAGCGGAGAGAGCCGGGGAGCTGTTTTTT.

In nucleotides, the CDR3 is TGTGCCAGCAGCGTAGCAGGGGGTGACGAGACCCAGTACTTC. It is translated as CASSVAGGDETQYF. J is TRBJ2-5 and V is TRBV9; 7 nucleotides line up with TRBD1. Per germline, CDR1 SGDLS and CDR2 YYNGEE. Trimming removed 0 bases from V and 5 bases from J; junction bases left unmatched: 4. The CDR3 spans 14 residues.

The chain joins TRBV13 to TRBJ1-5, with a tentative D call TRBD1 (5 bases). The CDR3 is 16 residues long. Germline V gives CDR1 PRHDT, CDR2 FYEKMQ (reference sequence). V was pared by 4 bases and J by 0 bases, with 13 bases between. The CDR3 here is CASSSRRQNSNQPQHF. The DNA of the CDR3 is TGTGCCAGCAGCTCCCGCCGACAGAATAGCAATCAGCCCCAGCATTTT.

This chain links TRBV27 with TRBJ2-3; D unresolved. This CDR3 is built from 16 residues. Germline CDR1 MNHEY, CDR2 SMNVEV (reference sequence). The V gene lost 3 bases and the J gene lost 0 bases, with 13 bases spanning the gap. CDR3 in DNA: TGTGCCAGCAGTTTTATGAGGAGTGCCAGCACAGATACGCAGTATTTT. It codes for CASSFMRSASTDTQYF.

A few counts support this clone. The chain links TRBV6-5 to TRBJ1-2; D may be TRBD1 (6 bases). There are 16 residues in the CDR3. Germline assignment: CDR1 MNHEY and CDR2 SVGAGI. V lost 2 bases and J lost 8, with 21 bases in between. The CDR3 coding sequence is TGTGCCAGCAGTTACGTTGGGGCAGGTACTGGGGGCGGCTACACCTTC. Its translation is CASSYVGAGTGGGYTF.

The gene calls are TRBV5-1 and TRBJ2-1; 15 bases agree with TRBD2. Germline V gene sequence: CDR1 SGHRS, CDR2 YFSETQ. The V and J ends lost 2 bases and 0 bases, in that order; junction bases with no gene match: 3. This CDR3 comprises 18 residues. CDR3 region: CASSFGTSGGHSYNEQFF. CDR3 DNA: TGCGCCAGCAGCTTCGGGACTAGCGGGGGGCACTCCTACAATGAGCAGTTCTTC.

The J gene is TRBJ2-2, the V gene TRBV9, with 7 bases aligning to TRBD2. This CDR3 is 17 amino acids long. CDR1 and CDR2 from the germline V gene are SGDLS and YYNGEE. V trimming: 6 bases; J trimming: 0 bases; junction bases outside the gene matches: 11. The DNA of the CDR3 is TGTGCCAGCACCCTTCCGGCCAGCGGGGCGAACACCGGGGAGCTGTTTTTT. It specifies CASTLPASGANTGELFF.

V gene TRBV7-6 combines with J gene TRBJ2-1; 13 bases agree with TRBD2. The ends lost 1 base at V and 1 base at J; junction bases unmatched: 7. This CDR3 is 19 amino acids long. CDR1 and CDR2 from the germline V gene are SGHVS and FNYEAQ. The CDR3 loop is CASSLEGLAGFGSYNEQFF. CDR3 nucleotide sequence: TGTGCCAGCAGCTTAGAGGGACTAGCGGGGTTCGGTTCCTACAATGAGCAGTTCTTC.